This is a list of T cell receptor beta chains from one sample in a study of brain T cells in children with intractable seizures. Clones were sequenced by immunoSEQ multiplex PCR, and TCRdb holds only the in-frame ones, with some missing. The sample yields about 350,000 clones, about 93% seen once. Here the sequenced sample was peripheral blood, taken roughly 5 months after surgery. These receptors were obtained from a boy younger than two with tuberous sclerosis and intractable seizures. Both conserved end residues are part of each CDR3. D genes are given only for firm matches. Clone size, where shown, is once, few, many, or a class for clones that have expanded.

size,D,V,J,DNA,CDR3
NA,NA,TRBV2,TRBJ2-2,NA,CASSVWMISLDTGELFF
NA,NA,TRBV7-6,TRBJ1-3,TGTGCCAGCAGCTTAGGTCAGAAAATATATTTT,CASSLGQKIYF
NA,TRBD1,TRBV24-1,TRBJ1-1,TGTGCCACCAGTGATTCCACGGGACAGGTCGGGACTGAAGCTTTCTTT,CATSDSTGQVGTEAFF
NA,NA,TRBV24-1,TRBJ2-3,TGTGCCACCAGTGATTTGATGTATACGCAGTATTTT,CATSDLMYTQYF
NA,TRBD1,TRBV30,TRBJ2-1,TGTGCCTACGGACAGGGGCCCTACAATGAGCAGTTCTTC,CAYGQGPYNEQFF
NA,TRBD2,TRBV7-2,TRBJ2-1,TGTGCCAGCAGCTTAGAGCTACTAGCGTATGAGCAGTTCTTC,CASSLELLAYEQFF
NA,TRBD1,TRBV29-1,TRBJ2-5,TGCAGCGTTTACAGGGGTGGGGAGACCCAGTACTTC,CSVYRGGETQYF
NA,TRBD2,TRBV24-1,TRBJ2-1,TGTGCCACCAAGAGCGGGGGGACCGAATTAACCTACAATGAGCAGTTCTTC,CATKSGGTELTYNEQFF
NA,NA,TRBV6-2/TRBV6-3,TRBJ2-7,TGTGCCAGCAGTTACGGCCAGGGAGGTTCCTACGAGCAGTACTTC,CASSYGQGGSYEQYF
NA,TRBD2,TRBV15,TRBJ2-2,TGTGCCACCAGCAGAGACCTCCGGACTAGCGGTCTTCGATGGACCGGGGAGCTGTTTTTT,CATSRDLRTSGLRWTGELFF
NA,NA,TRBV5-1,TRBJ2-3,TGCGCCAGCAGCTTGGGAGACAGGAATACGCAGTATTTT,CASSLGDRNTQYF
once,NA,TRBV9,TRBJ2-1,TGTGCCAGCAGCTCTGGGCCCAATGAGCAGTTCTTC,CASSSGPNEQFF
NA,NA,TRBV4-2,TRBJ2-1,TGTGCCAGCAGCCAAGGAATCAACACCCGGGCCCATCATGAGCAGTTCTTC,CASSQGINTRAHHEQFF
NA,TRBD1,TRBV2,TRBJ2-2,TGTGCCAGCAGTGTTTCGTATGGACAGGGCCGAACGACCGGGGAGCTGTTTTTT,CASSVSYGQGRTTGELFF
NA,TRBD1,TRBV5-1,TRBJ1-4,TGCGCCAGCAGCTCGGACAGGGGTAATGAAAAACTGTTTTTT,CASSSDRGNEKLFF
few,TRBD2,TRBV6-6,TRBJ2-3,TGTGCCAGCAGTCCCAACGTAGCGGGGGGTATCACAGATACGCAGTATTTT,CASSPNVAGGITDTQYF
NA,TRBD1,TRBV5-8,TRBJ1-5,TGTGCCAGCAGGACAGGGGGCAATCAGCCCCAGCATTTT,CASRTGGNQPQHF
NA,TRBD2,TRBV19,TRBJ2-2,TGTGCCAGTAGTATCTCGAGCGGGAACGGGGAGCTGTTTTTT,CASSISSGNGELFF
once,TRBD2,TRBV4-1,TRBJ2-1,TGCGCCAGCAGCCAAGAGCCTCTGAGCGGGGCGGGCTACAATGAGCAGTTCTTC,CASSQEPLSGAGYNEQFF
NA,TRBD1,TRBV5-1,TRBJ1-1,TGCGCCAGCAGAGGGGGACAGGGACCCACTGAAGCTTTCTTT,CASRGGQGPTEAFF
NA,NA,TRBV6-5,TRBJ2-7,TGTGCCAGCAGTTACTCTGCCACAGGGCCCTACGAGCAGTACTTC,CASSYSATGPYEQYF
NA,NA,TRBV7-9,TRBJ2-2,TGTGCCAGCAGCTTAAGGGGTGGGCAGGGGAAGACCGGGGAGCTGTTTTTT,CASSLRGGQGKTGELFF
NA,NA,TRBV21-1,TRBJ2-7,TGTGCCAGCTCGTTCTGGGAGAGGGACGACTACGAGCAGTACTTC,CASSFWERDDYEQYF
few,NA,TRBV5-4,TRBJ1-2,TGTGCCAGCAGCTTGTGGTCGACAGACGGCTACACCTTC,CASSLWSTDGYTF
once,NA,TRBV19,TRBJ1-4,TGTGCCAGTAGTATAGATCGGGGGAAAAATGAAAAACTGTTTTTT,CASSIDRGKNEKLFF
NA,TRBD2,TRBV5-6,TRBJ2-3,TGTGCCAGCAGCTTGAAGACTAGCGGGATCACAGATACGCAGTATTTT,CASSLKTSGITDTQYF
NA,NA,TRBV7-9,TRBJ2-7,TGTGCCAGCAGCTTAGGATCCTACGAGCAGTACTTC,CASSLGSYEQYF
NA,NA,TRBV6-6,TRBJ1-5,TGTGCCAGCAGTCGCGTATCAGGTCAGAATAGCAATCAGCCCCAGCATTTT,CASSRVSGQNSNQPQHF
NA,NA,TRBV30,TRBJ1-2,TGTGCCTGGAGTCCTCGGTCGGACTATGGCTACACCTTC,CAWSPRSDYGYTF
NA,TRBD1,TRBV27,TRBJ1-5,TGTGCCAGCAGTGCCACCCTCGGGGACAGTGAGCCCCAGCATTTT,CASSATLGDSEPQHF
NA,NA,TRBV6-9,TRBJ2-1,TGTGCCAGCAGTTTAGACCGGGACCGCAATGAGCAGTTCTTC,CASSLDRDRNEQFF
NA,NA,TRBV7-9,TRBJ2-5,TGTGCCAGCAGCTTAGGGCCGGGGTGGAAAGAGACCCAGTACTTC,CASSLGPGWKETQYF
NA,NA,TRBV19,TRBJ1-4,TGTGCCAGTAGTATCAGGGTTTTTGAAAAACTGTTTTTT,CASSIRVFEKLFF
NA,TRBD1,TRBV18,TRBJ1-2,TGTGCCAGCTCACCCGGGGACAGGGATTTCGATGGCTACACCTTC,CASSPGDRDFDGYTF
NA,NA,TRBV27,TRBJ1-1,TGTGCCAGCAGACTAAGGGGCCGGCCGAACACTGAAGCTTTCTTT,CASRLRGRPNTEAFF
NA,NA,TRBV7-9,TRBJ2-7,TGTGCCAGCAGCCCCCTGGGGCTAGACGAGCAGTACTTC,CASSPLGLDEQYF
NA,NA,TRBV20-1,TRBJ2-3,TGCAGTGCTCATTCGGATACGCAGTATTTT,CSAHSDTQYF
NA,NA,TRBV19,TRBJ1-6,TGTGCCAGTAGTATGGAGGATGGAGATAATTCACCCCTCCACTTT,CASSMEDGDNSPLHF
NA,TRBD1,TRBV5-6,TRBJ2-5,TGTGCCAGCAGTCAAGAACTGGGACAGGGAGGAGAGACCCAGTACTTC,CASSQELGQGGETQYF
NA,NA,TRBV5-6,TRBJ2-3,TGTGCCAGCAGCTCCCCTACTAGAATGGATACGCAGTATTTT,CASSSPTRMDTQYF
NA,NA,TRBV27,TRBJ2-7,TGTGCCAGCAGTTTGGAGCGCTCCTACGAGCAGTACTTC,CASSLERSYEQYF
NA,NA,TRBV14,TRBJ2-1,TGTGCCAGCAGCCAAGATCCTGTCCTCACTTCCCACAATGAGCAGTTCTTC,CASSQDPVLTSHNEQFF
NA,NA,TRBV7-9,TRBJ2-7,TGTGCCAGCAGCGTCAGATCAGGGACGGGCGAGCAGTACTTC,CASSVRSGTGEQYF
NA,NA,TRBV24-1,TRBJ1-1,TGTGCCACCAGTGAGAGCCCCGCCTTGGGGATACGGGGGGCTTTCTTT,CATSESPALGIRGAFF
NA,NA,TRBV11-3,TRBJ2-1,TGTGCCAGCAGCGGCCCCGACAGAAATGAGCAGTTCTTC,CASSGPDRNEQFF
once,NA,TRBV30,TRBJ1-1,TGTGCCTGGAGTTTGGGGATCACTGAAGCTTTCTTT,CAWSLGITEAFF
NA,TRBD1,TRBV25-1,TRBJ1-2,TGTGCCAGCAGTGAATGGGGACAGGGATCCGGCTACACCTTC,CASSEWGQGSGYTF
NA,NA,TRBV6-5,TRBJ1-2,TGTGCCAGCAGTTACTATGGGGTAGGGAAAGTCACCTTC,CASSYYGVGKVTF
NA,TRBD2,TRBV2,TRBJ2-1,TGTGCCGAAGAGCGGGGCCCCTACAATGAGCAGTTCTTC,CAEERGPYNEQFF
once,TRBD2,TRBV5-4,TRBJ2-5,TGTGCCAGCAGCAAAATAGGCCTAGCGGGAGTTGCCGGCCGGGAGACCCAGTACTTC,CASSKIGLAGVAGRETQYF